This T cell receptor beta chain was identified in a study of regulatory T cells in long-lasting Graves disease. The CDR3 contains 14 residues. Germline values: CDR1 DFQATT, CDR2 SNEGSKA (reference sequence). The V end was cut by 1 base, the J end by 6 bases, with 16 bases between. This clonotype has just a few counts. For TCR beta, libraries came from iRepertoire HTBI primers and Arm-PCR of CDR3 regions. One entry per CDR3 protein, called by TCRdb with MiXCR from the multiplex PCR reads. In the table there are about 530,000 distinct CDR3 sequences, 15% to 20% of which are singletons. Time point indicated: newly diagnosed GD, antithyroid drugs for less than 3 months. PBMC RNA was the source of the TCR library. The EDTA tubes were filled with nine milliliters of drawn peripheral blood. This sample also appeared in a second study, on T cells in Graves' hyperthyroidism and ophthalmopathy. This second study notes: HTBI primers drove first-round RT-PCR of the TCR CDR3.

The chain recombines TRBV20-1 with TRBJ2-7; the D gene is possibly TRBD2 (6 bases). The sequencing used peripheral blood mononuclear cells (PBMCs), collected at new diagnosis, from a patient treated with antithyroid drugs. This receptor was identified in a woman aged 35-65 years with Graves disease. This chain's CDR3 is CSARAQRRGSEQYF. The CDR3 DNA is TGCAGTGCTAGAGCCCAACGGCGGGGCTCCGAGCAGTACTTC.